Below are 16 T cell receptor beta chains sequenced from a single sample in a study of spatial heterogeneity in lung cancer. TCRdb re-called the 5' RACE reads with MiXCR, one entry per CDR3 protein. The table records approximately 5,400 distinct CDR3 sequences, approximately 35% of them present only once. Indicated time point: sample taken at primary tumor resection. The authors sequenced whole RNA from tumor, nontumor lung or frozen PBMC without sorting. This specimen was PBMCs, taken at surgery. All receptors derive from a female donor with early-stage non-small cell lung cancer.

On this clonotype itself: In a library made to pick up alpha chains, this beta chain is a stray read with a size that means little. The J gene is TRBJ2-7, the V gene TRBV5-6; D is unclear. Trimming shortened V by 4 bases and J by 2 bases, and 7 bases separated the two germline ends. Germline V lookup: CDR1 SGHDT, CDR2 YYEEEE. CDR3 length equals 12 residues. CDR3 protein: CASSSGTYEQYF. The CDR3 DNA reads TGTGCCAGCAGCAGTGGGACCTACGAGCAGTACTTC.

Turning to this clonotype: Since it is a stray read in a library aimed at alpha chains, this beta chain has a size that is not meaningful. Written as DNA, the CDR3 is TGCAGTGCTGGCGGGGGACTTCTGAGCACAGATACGCAGTATTTT. Its protein is CSAGGGLLSTDTQYF. This rearrangement joins TRBV20-1 to TRBJ2-3; 7 nucleotides line up with TRBD2. J was trimmed by 0 bases and V by 5 bases; bases with no gene match: 8. Germline V CDR1 and CDR2: DFQATT, SNEGSKA (reference sequence). This CDR3 is built from 15 residues.

Only a few counts were recorded for this clonotype. The junction departs from the called germline gene at one end, perhaps through a read error. The library was built for alpha chains, so this beta chain is an off-target read and its size means little. V is TRBV6-5 and J is TRBJ1-1; D not resolved. This CDR3 has 16 amino acids. Germline CDR1 and CDR2: MNHEY and SVGAGI. The CDR3 DNA is TGTGCCAGCAGGATTTCTGGCGGAGAGTGGAACGCTGAAGCTTTCTTT. It specifies CASRISGGEWNAEAFF.

This clonotype was recorded a few times. This beta chain is a stray sequence in a library constructed for alpha chains; its clone size is not meaningful. The chain couples TRBV10-1 to TRBJ2-7; D gene unclear. Trimming shortened V by 2 bases and J by 2 bases, and 10 bases separated the two germline ends. CDR3 length: 14 amino acids. Germline CDR1 reads WNHNN; CDR2 reads SYGVQD (reference sequence). The CDR3 bases are TGCGCCAGCAGTGAGAGTCAGCTTCCCTACGAGCAGTACTTC. It encodes CASSESQLPYEQYF.

This clonotype was seen only a few times. This beta chain is off target for a library built for alpha chains, so its abundance means little. The CDR3 coding sequence is TGCAGTGCTAAGCCTGGCGGGGGCACCGGGGAGCTGTTTTTT. Translating gives CSAKPGGGTGELFF. The V gene is TRBV20-1, the J gene TRBJ2-2, with 7 bases that match TRBD2. Per the germline V gene, CDR1 is DFQATT and CDR2 is SNEGSKA (reference sequence). J lost 4 bases, V lost 4 bases, and 6 bases had no gene match. CDR3 length: 14 amino acids.

On this clonotype: Since it is a stray read in a library aimed at alpha chains, this beta chain has a size that is not meaningful. The CDR3 protein is CASSVSVNTGELFF. As DNA, the CDR3 is TGTGCCAGCAGTGTTTCGGTGAACACCGGGGAGCTGTTTTTT. The chain combines TRBV2 with TRBJ2-2, with D hard to call. The CDR3 is 14 amino acids. The V and J ends lost 4 bases and 1 base respectively, with 7 bases between them. Germline V lookup: CDR1 SNHLY, CDR2 FYNNEI.

This clonotype appeared a few times. This beta chain represents an off-target read in a library built for alpha chains; its size is of limited meaning. This chain links TRBV6-2 or TRBV6-3 with TRBJ2-4; D assignment may be TRBD1 or TRBD2 (5 bases each). V gave up 5 bases and J gave up 8 bases, with 16 bases separating them. The CDR3 is made up of 14 amino acids. Germline CDR1 reads MNHEY; CDR2 reads SVGEGT. CDR3 residues: CASSRWPGPYIQYF. For the CDR3, the DNA is TGTGCCAGCAGTAGATGGCCGGGACCTTACATTCAGTACTTC.

This clonotype turned up a few times. A library prepared for alpha chains yielded this beta chain as an off-target read; its size is of little meaning. V gene TRBV20-1 combines with J gene TRBJ2-2, with D perhaps being TRBD1 or TRBD2 (5 bases each). This CDR3 contains 16 residues. Trimming stripped 2 bases from V and 1 base from J, with 14 bases between. CDR1 is DFQATT, CDR2 SNEGSKA, per germline (reference sequence). CDR3 sequence: CSARPSGRLNTGELFF. Written as DNA, the CDR3 is TGCAGTGCTAGACCGTCGGGGCGACTGAACACCGGGGAGCTGTTTTTT.

With regard to this clonotype: Since it is a stray read in a library aimed at alpha chains, this beta chain has a size that is not meaningful. The J gene is TRBJ2-7, the V gene TRBV6-2 or TRBV6-3; D not resolved. CDR1 MNHEY and CDR2 SVGEGT come from the germline V gene. Trimming cost V 4 bases and J 3 bases, with 7 bases left between them. The CDR3 consists of 12 residues. The DNA of the CDR3 is TGTGCCAGCAGTTCGAGAAGCTACGAGCAGTACTTC. Its protein product is CASSSRSYEQYF.

A note on this clonotype: Within a library made for alpha chains, this beta chain is off target, and its count is uninformative. The rearrangement joins TRBV7-2 to TRBJ2-3; D gene ambiguous. Trimming removed 2 bases at V and 3 bases at J, with 12 bases between. The CDR3 runs 15 residues. Germline CDR1 reads SGHTA; CDR2 reads FQGNSA. CDR3 DNA: TGTGCCAGCAGCTTATATTTGGGTAGTACAGATACGCAGTATTTT. Protein product: CASSLYLGSTDTQYF.

A remark on this clonotype: The library was built for alpha chains, so this beta chain is an off-target read and its size means little. The rearrangement joins TRBV29-1 to TRBJ2-7; 9 bases line up with TRBD1. V lost 6 bases and J lost 6; bases outside the gene matches: 6. This CDR3 comprises 12 residues. The germline gives CDR1 SQVTM, CDR2 ANQGSEA. CDR3 nucleotide sequence: TGCAGCGTGTACAGGGGGCAGGGCGAGCAGTACTTC. Amino acids: CSVYRGQGEQYF.

Only a few counts were recorded for this clonotype. Since the library was made to target alpha chains, this beta chain is a stray read and its abundance is not meaningful. This chain links TRBV28 with TRBJ2-5, with TRBD1 matching over 7 bases. V was pared by 6 bases and J by 1 base, with 8 bases of the junction left unmatched. The CDR3 is made up of 15 amino acids. CDR1 is MDHEN, CDR2 SYDVKM, per germline. As DNA, the CDR3 is TGTGCCAGCAGCCTGAGGGGGCTGACCCAAGAGACCCAGTACTTC. Translating gives CASSLRGLTQETQYF.

A remark on this clonotype: In a library made to pick up alpha chains, this beta chain is a stray read with a size that means little. The chain carries TRBV19 and TRBJ1-5; D is uncertain. V lost 9 bases and J 6 bases, leaving 18 bases between the germline ends. Germline values: CDR1 LNHDA, CDR2 SQIVND (reference sequence). CDR3 length: 14 residues. This CDR3 reads CASSPKLQSQPQHF. Written as DNA, the CDR3 is TGTGCCAGCTCCCCGAAGTTACAGTCTCAGCCCCAGCATTTT.

This clonotype is medium-sized. Since it is a stray read in a library aimed at alpha chains, this beta chain has a size that is not meaningful. The chain joins TRBV3-1 to TRBJ2-5, with 8 bases matching TRBD1. V trimming: 4 bases; J trimming: 1 base; junction bases outside the gene matches: 8. The CDR3 loop spans 16 amino acids. Germline CDR1 is LGHDT and CDR2 is YNNKEL (reference sequence). CDR3 coding DNA: TGTGCCAGCAGCCTTAGGACAGGGTCCTTCCAAGAGACCCAGTACTTC. It specifies CASSLRTGSFQETQYF.

As regards this clonotype: For a library built for alpha chains, this beta chain is a stray read; little rests on its size. The chain uses TRBV7-7 and TRBJ2-3, with D maybe TRBD2 (7 bases). Per the germline V gene, CDR1 is SSHAT and CDR2 is FNYEAQ (reference sequence). The CDR3 has 16 residues. V lost 2 bases, J lost 0 bases, and 12 bases lay in between. The CDR3 spells CASSLRRGRSTDTQYF. The CDR3 DNA reads TGTGCCAGCAGCTTAAGGCGGGGGCGGAGCACAGATACGCAGTATTTT.

This clonotype appeared a few times. The library was prepared for alpha chains; this beta chain is a stray read, so its frequency means little. The chain joins TRBV20-1 to TRBJ2-5; a possible D gene is TRBD2 (6 bases). Germline V gives CDR1 DFQATT, CDR2 SNEGSKA (reference sequence). The CDR3 totals 15 residues. Trimming stripped 5 bases from V and 1 base from J, with 17 bases between. CDR3 nucleotide sequence: TGCAGTGCTTTCTGGCGGGGAGAACCCCAAGAGACCCAGTACTTC. It is translated as CSAFWRGEPQETQYF.